This T cell receptor beta chain was obtained from a study of T cell responses to AZD1222 COVID-19 vaccine. The study's findings and limits: A reported finding is that nearly half of spike-specific TCRs target unmutated variant regions.

Here immunoSEQ multiplex PCR was the method, and the copy in TCRdb shows in-frame clones only, minus some. There are roughly 150,000 clones in the sample; approximately 94% occur only once, and 5.1% lies in the top ten. This clone was detected once. The antigen remains unidentified. The study pooled second doses at about 4 or about 12 weeks. CDR1 and CDR2 from the germline V gene are KGHSH and LQKENI. The CDR3 runs to 14 residues. The V gene lost 1 base and the J gene lost 1 base, with 7 bases spanning the gap. This TCR was sampled from an adult who received the AZD1222 COVID-19 vaccine. The genes are TRBV18 and TRBJ1-1; D may be TRBD1 (5 bases). The specimen comprised peripheral blood, sampled 28 days after the second AZD1222 dose. CDR3 loop: CASSPRTRNTEAFF. CDR3 nucleotides: TGTGCCAGCTCACCACGGACAAGGAACACTGAAGCTTTCTTT.